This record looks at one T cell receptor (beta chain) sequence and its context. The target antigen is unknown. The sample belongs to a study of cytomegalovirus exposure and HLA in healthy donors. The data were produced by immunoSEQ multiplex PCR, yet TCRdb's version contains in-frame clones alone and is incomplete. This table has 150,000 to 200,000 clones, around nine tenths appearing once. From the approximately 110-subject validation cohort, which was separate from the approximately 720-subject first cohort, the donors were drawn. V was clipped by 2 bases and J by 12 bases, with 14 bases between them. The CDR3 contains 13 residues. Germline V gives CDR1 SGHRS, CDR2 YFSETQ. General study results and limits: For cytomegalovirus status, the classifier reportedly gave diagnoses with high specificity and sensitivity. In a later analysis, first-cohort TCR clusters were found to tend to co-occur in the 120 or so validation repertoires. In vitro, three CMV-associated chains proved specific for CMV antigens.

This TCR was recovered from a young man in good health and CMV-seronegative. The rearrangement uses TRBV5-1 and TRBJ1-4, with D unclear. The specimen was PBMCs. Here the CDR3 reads CASSFTSYEELFF. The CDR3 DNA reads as TGCGCCAGCAGCTTTACATCTTACGAAGAACTGTTTTTT.